This T cell receptor (beta chain) was found in a study of blood T cell repertoires in COVID-19. Study as a whole: COVID-19 samples from acute and convalescent phases originated in the United States, Italy and Spain. PBMCs, B-cell-depleted T cells, or T cells were the source of the cDNA or gDNA that made up the material.

Under the authors' procedure: Amplifying reference gene primers gave estimates of nucleated cell counts. Assay: immunoSEQ multiplex PCR; the TCRdb copy retains only in-frame clones and omits some. V and J calls and clone size are given by that table; D and trimming were obtained from the DNA. Seen here are more than 200,000 clones, around 88% observed once, and the top ten hold just over 8.5%. This TCR came from a man aged 35 to 55 with active or convalescent COVID-19. Sequenced input: peripheral blood.

The CDR3 sequence: CASSMYAGGGNEQFF. For the CDR3, the DNA is TGTGCCAGTAGTATGTACGCGGGAGGGGGCAATGAGCAGTTCTTC. The chain links TRBV19 to TRBJ2-1; 9 nucleotides align to TRBD2. J was trimmed by 6 bases and V by 3 bases; bases with no gene match: 6. This CDR3 is 15 amino acids long. Germline-derived CDR1 and CDR2 are LNHDA and SQIVND (reference sequence).